What follows are 18 T cell receptor beta chains derived from one specimen sequenced in a study of identical twins. Each CDR3 protein gets one entry after TCRdb re-called the 5' RACE reads with MiXCR. The table shows a few hundred thousand distinct CDR3 sequences, with approximately 9.6% occurring only once. This sample also appeared in a second study, on yellow fever vaccine responses in identical twins.

Material: PBMCs. These receptors were taken from a woman between 18 and 29 years old in good health.

The chain links TRBV29-1 to TRBJ2-1; the match to TRBD2 covers 8 bases. The CDR3 covers 14 residues. The germline CDR1 and CDR2 sequences are SQVTM and ANQGSEA. V was clipped by 3 bases and J by 4 bases; unmatched bases: 5. The CDR3 sequence is CSVDIAGGYNEQFF. CDR3 in DNA: TGCAGCGTTGATATCGCGGGGGGTTACAATGAGCAGTTCTTC.

This clonotype showed up just a few times. The chain couples TRBV3-1 to TRBJ2-5; the match to TRBD2 covers 9 bases. Losses at the gene ends were 4 bases for V and 3 bases for J; bases not matched to a gene: 6. The CDR3 is 15 residues long. CDR1 and CDR2 from the germline V gene are LGHDT and YNNKEL (reference sequence). The CDR3 loop is CASSPETSGKETQYF. As DNA, the CDR3 is TGTGCCAGCAGCCCCGAGACTAGCGGAAAAGAGACCCAGTACTTC.

V and J are TRBV5-6 and TRBJ2-5; 11 bases fit TRBD2. V shed 3 bases, J shed 1 base, and the junction held 2 bases outside the gene matches. Germline V gives CDR1 SGHDT, CDR2 YYEEEE. The CDR3 has 15 residues. The CDR3 loop reads CASSSLAGVQETQYF. CDR3 nucleotide sequence: TGTGCCAGCAGCTCACTAGCGGGGGTCCAAGAGACCCAGTACTTC.

This clonotype appeared a few times. The chain recombines TRBV10-3 with TRBJ2-1; perhaps D is TRBD1 or TRBD2 (5 bases each). The CDR3 is 14 amino acids. The ends were cut back, 0 bases at V and 4 bases at J, with 7 bases in the middle. Germline-derived CDR1 and CDR2 are ENHRY and SYGVKD. The CDR3: CAISESWGYNEQFF. The CDR3 DNA is TGTGCCATCAGTGAGTCGTGGGGGTACAATGAGCAGTTCTTC.

This chain links TRBV5-1 with TRBJ2-7, with 8 bases identical to TRBD1. Trimming removed 1 base from V and 2 bases from J; junction bases left unmatched: 14. The CDR3 spans 18 residues. The germline V gene encodes CDR1 SGHRS and CDR2 YFSETQ. CDR3 sequence reads: CASSLWANGQGRTYEQYF. The CDR3 coding sequence is TGCGCCAGCAGCTTGTGGGCAAATGGACAGGGACGCACCTACGAGCAGTACTTC.

The chain is built from TRBV14 and TRBJ2-1; 7 bases fit TRBD2. Germline V gene data show CDR1 as SGHDN and CDR2 as FVKESK. Losses at the gene ends were 4 bases for V and 3 bases for J; bases not matched to a gene: 6. There are 15 residues in the CDR3. The CDR3 reads CASSPQRGRYNEQFF. As DNA, the CDR3 is TGTGCCAGCAGCCCCCAGCGGGGTCGCTACAATGAGCAGTTCTTC.

This clonotype was seen more than once but under ten times. The chain combines TRBV6-2 or TRBV6-3 with TRBJ2-4, with D tentatively TRBD2 (7 bases). The CDR3 loop spans 15 amino acids. Germline CDR1 MNHEY, CDR2 SVGEGT. The germline V and J ends were trimmed by 7 bases and 9 bases, with 22 bases remaining between them. The CDR3 protein is CASTNLERDNSIQYF. CDR3 coding DNA: TGTGCCAGCACTAACCTCGAGCGGGACAATAGCATTCAGTACTTC.

This clonotype has only a few counts. V usage is TRBV7-3 and J usage is TRBJ2-1, with 10 bases matching TRBD2. V was clipped by 2 bases and J by 5 bases; unmatched bases: 9. The CDR3 runs 17 residues. Germline-derived CDR1 and CDR2 are SGHTA and FQGTGA. The CDR3 loop is CASSLVPHSGGDNEQFF. In DNA, the CDR3 is TGTGCCAGCAGCTTAGTACCCCACAGCGGGGGGGACAATGAGCAGTTCTTC.

This chain joins TRBV14 and TRBJ2-5; D is unresolved. Trimming took off 0 bases at V and 5 bases at J, with 10 bases between the two ends. The CDR3 contains 14 residues. The germline V gene encodes CDR1 SGHDN and CDR2 FVKESK. In DNA, the CDR3 is TGTGCCAGCAGCCAAGATCCCAGCCGCGAGACCCAGTACTTC. It yields the protein CASSQDPSRETQYF. Looking up the rest from reference TRBV14 and TRBJ2-5 gives the full variable domain: EAGVTQFPSHSVIEKGQTVTLRCDPISGHDNLYWYRRVMGKEIKFLLHFVKESKQDESGMPNNRFLAERTGGTYSTLKVQPAELEDSGVYFCASSQDPSRETQYFGPGTRLLVL.

This clonotype occurred many times. The CDR3 DNA sequence: TGTGCCAGCAGCCAACTCATCGTGGGGGGATTCAACAATGAGCAGTTCTTC. This sequence encodes CASSQLIVGGFNNEQFF. V usage is TRBV4-2 and J usage is TRBJ2-1, with D perhaps matching TRBD2 (6 bases). The CDR3 extends over 17 amino acids. V gave up 2 bases and J gave up 5 bases, with 19 bases separating them. From germline, CDR1 is LGHNA and CDR2 YNFKEQ.

This clonotype was counted ten times or more. The rearrangement joins TRBV20-1 to TRBJ1-3; no clear D. The V end was cut by 8 bases, the J end by 0 bases, with 17 bases between. The CDR3 has 15 residues. Germline V CDR1 and CDR2: DFQATT, SNEGSKA (reference sequence). CDR3 sequence (DNA): TGCAGTCTACAACATGGAGGCAGCTCTGGAAACACCATATATTTT. It yields the protein CSLQHGGSSGNTIYF.

This clonotype was observed many times. The rearrangement uses TRBV28 and TRBJ2-1; 11 nucleotides line up with TRBD1. After removal of 5 bases from V and 5 bases from J, the junction contained 5 bases not matched to a gene. Per the germline V gene, CDR1 is MDHEN and CDR2 is SYDVKM. The CDR3 is 15 amino acids. CDR3 bases: TGTGCCAGCAGTGAACTGGGACAGGGGGACAATGAGCAGTTCTTC. As protein: CASSELGQGDNEQFF.

This clonotype was observed a few times. V and J are TRBV20-1 and TRBJ2-3; 9 bases are shared with TRBD2. This CDR3 has 17 amino acids. Germline CDR1 reads DFQATT; CDR2 reads SNEGSKA (reference sequence). V dropped 3 bases and J dropped 4; count of bases not matched to a gene: 14. CDR3 DNA sequence: TGCAGTGCTAGTTATGGCGGGAGGGCCAGTCGCCCAGATACGCAGTATTTT. Translating gives CSASYGGRASRPDTQYF.

This clonotype was observed a handful of times. The rearrangement joins TRBV11-2 to TRBJ2-1; TRBD1 matches at 10 bases. The V and J ends lost 2 bases and 13 bases, in that order; junction bases with no gene match: 17. Looked up from germline, CDR1 is SGHAT and CDR2 is FQNNGV. This CDR3 contains 17 residues. The CDR3 is CASSLRIGPKTGGVQFF. As DNA, the CDR3 is TGTGCCAGCAGCTTACGTATAGGCCCAAAGACAGGGGGCGTTCAGTTCTTC.

This clonotype turned up a few times. This chain connects TRBV5-6 to TRBJ2-1, with 12 bases matching TRBD2. The CDR3 sequence is 15 residues long. V lost 4 bases and J lost 4; bases outside the gene matches: 3. The germline V gene encodes CDR1 SGHDT and CDR2 YYEEEE. The CDR3 loop reads CASSNGLAGYNEQFF. DNA for the CDR3: TGTGCCAGCAGCAACGGACTAGCGGGATACAATGAGCAGTTCTTC.

Many counts were recorded for this clonotype. The chain uses TRBV4-2 and TRBJ2-1; 10 nucleotides line up with TRBD1. CDR3 size: 19 residues. The V gene end was trimmed by 7 bases and the J gene end by 2 bases; junction bases not matched to a gene: 17. CDR1 and CDR2 (germline): LGHNA, YNFKEQ. This CDR3 is CASNPGTGVRAPTYNEQFF. The CDR3 DNA reads TGTGCCAGCAACCCCGGGACAGGGGTTCGTGCGCCTACCTACAATGAGCAGTTCTTC.

The V call is TRBV29-1, the J call TRBJ2-1; no firm D call. Germline CDR1 and CDR2: SQVTM and ANQGSEA. Trimming shortened V by 2 bases and J by 6 bases, and 5 bases separated the two germline ends. The CDR3 has 11 amino acids. This CDR3 is CSVEFSNEQFF. The CDR3 DNA is TGCAGCGTTGAATTCTCCAATGAGCAGTTCTTC.

J is TRBJ1-2 and V is TRBV11-2; D gene uncertain. Trimming stripped 1 base from V and 1 base from J, with 19 bases between. Germline V gene data show CDR1 as SGHAT and CDR2 as FQNNGV. The CDR3 consists of 18 residues. This chain's CDR3 is CASSLVPGSGSNNYGYTF. The CDR3 DNA is TGTGCCAGCAGCTTAGTCCCCGGCTCAGGCTCTAATAACTATGGCTACACCTTC.